This record covers a single TCR beta chain. Antigen specificity is unknown. The approximately 120-subject validation cohort, separate from the approximately 640-subject first cohort, included the donors. V lost 2 bases and J lost 0, with 9 bases in between. Germline lookup yields CDR1 SGHNT and CDR2 YYREEE (reference sequence). This CDR3 is 15 amino acids long. This record comes from a study of cytomegalovirus exposure and HLA in healthy donors. Looking at the study overall: Later, an analysis reported that the 110 or so validation repertoires had used the same platform as the roughly 720 first-cohort repertoires.

The data were produced by immunoSEQ multiplex PCR, yet TCRdb's version contains in-frame clones alone and is incomplete. Among 150,000 to 200,000 clones, 85% to 90% were seen once, and the ten largest hold about 5.8%. Study findings and constraints: Among TCR beta chains, those listed as cytomegalovirus-associated numbered over 150. Under in vitro conditions, three CMV-associated chains were confirmed as specific for CMV antigens.

Sequenced input: PBMCs. The sequence derives from a woman in her 30s in good health and CMV-seronegative. The chain combines TRBV5-4 with TRBJ1-3; weak D call: TRBD1 (5 bases). This chain's CDR3 is CASSFWGGSGNTIYF. CDR3 DNA: TGTGCCAGCAGCTTCTGGGGGGGCTCTGGAAACACCATATATTTT.